This entry lists 15 T cell receptor beta chains sequenced from one sample in a study of blood T cell repertoires in COVID-19. Only in-frame clones appear in the TCRdb table, and some are missing; sequencing was by immunoSEQ multiplex PCR. Altogether about 170,000 clones are present, approximately 84% being singletons, with the ten largest covering under 8.5%. Sequencing was carried out using peripheral blood. The receptors originated from a man aged 35-49 years who had recovered from COVID-19.

The rearrangement links TRBV14 to TRBJ2-7; 8 bases match TRBD1. This CDR3 region has 16 residues. V lost 4 bases, J lost 1 base, and 9 bases stayed unmatched. Germline V gene data show CDR1 as SGHDN and CDR2 as FVKESK. In DNA, the CDR3 is TGTGCCAGCAGCCCCCGGACAGGGAGGATTTCCTACGAGCAGTACTTC. Protein product: CASSPRTGRISYEQYF.

The chain carries TRBV27 and TRBJ2-1; 8 bases agree with TRBD1. The germline V gene encodes CDR1 MNHEY and CDR2 SMNVEV (reference sequence). The CDR3 contains 15 residues. V was pared by 3 bases and J by 2 bases, with 3 bases of the junction left unmatched. The chain's CDR3 is CASSLDRDPYNEQFF. CDR3 bases: TGTGCCAGCAGTTTGGACAGGGATCCCTACAATGAGCAGTTCTTC.

The rearrangement links TRBV30 to TRBJ1-5, with 9 bases identical to TRBD1. V lost 3 bases to trimming and J lost 0 bases; unmatched junction nucleotides: 12. The CDR3 is 18 amino acids. The germline V gene has CDR1 GTSNPN and CDR2 SVGIG (reference sequence). Here the CDR3 DNA reads TGTGCCTGGAGAAGTCCCGGGACAGGGTTCGGTAGCAATCAGCCCCAGCATTTT. The encoded protein is CAWRSPGTGFGSNQPQHF.

The chain joins TRBV6-5 to TRBJ2-1; D uncertain. CDR1 is MNHEY and CDR2 is SVGAGI in the germline V gene. CDR3 length: 14 residues. Trimming shortened V by 5 bases and J by 1 base, and 9 bases separated the two germline ends. CDR3 DNA: TGTGCCAGCAGTACCTTTACTTCCTACAATGAGCAGTTCTTC. Its protein product is CASSTFTSYNEQFF.

In its sample, this clone was seen once. This chain joins TRBV5-8 and TRBJ2-7; 7 bases map to TRBD2. This CDR3 comprises 15 residues. V trimming: 0 bases; J trimming: 0 bases; junction bases outside the gene matches: 3. Germline assignment: CDR1 SGHTS and CDR2 YDEGEE. The CDR3 nucleotides read TGTGCCAGCAGCTTGGTTCTAGCGGCCTCCTACGAGCAGTACTTC. As protein: CASSLVLAASYEQYF. Combining the CDR3 with reference TRBV5-8 and TRBJ2-7 gives the whole variable domain EAGVTQSPTHLIKTRGQQATLRCSPISGHTSVYWYQQALGLGLQFLLWYDEGEERNRGNFPPRFSGRQFPNYSSELNVNALELEDSALYLCASSLVLAASYEQYFGPGTRLTVT.

The V call is TRBV6-5, the J call TRBJ1-6; 8 nucleotides line up with TRBD1. J gave up 6 bases and V 2 bases, and 6 bases lay outside the gene matches. This CDR3 contains 16 residues. CDR1 is MNHEY, CDR2 SVGAGI, per germline. CDR3 DNA: TGTGCCAGCAGTTACGGGACAGGCGGAAGTAATTCACCCCTCCACTTT. It yields the protein CASSYGTGGSNSPLHF.

The rearrangement joins TRBV5-5 to TRBJ2-3, with 9 bases identical to TRBD2. J lost 1 base, V lost 2 bases, and 2 bases had no gene match. Germline V lookup: CDR1 SGHKS, CDR2 YYEKEE (reference sequence). The CDR3 has 15 residues. In nucleotides, the CDR3 is TGTGCCAGCAGCTTTTTAGCGGGGGGCACAGATACGCAGTATTTT. It is translated as CASSFLAGGTDTQYF.

This rearrangement joins TRBV5-6 to TRBJ1-2; no reliable D call. Deletions cut 0 bases from V and 7 bases from J, with 10 bases between. The CDR3 runs 13 residues. Germline V CDR1 and CDR2: SGHDT, YYEEEE. The CDR3 reads CASSLAGVSGYTF. The CDR3 DNA reads TGTGCCAGCAGCTTGGCGGGAGTAAGTGGCTACACCTTC.

The chain recombines TRBV4-1 with TRBJ1-2; 7 bases line up with TRBD1. The CDR3 runs 16 residues. With 0 bases clipped from V and 0 bases from J, the junction kept 4 bases outside the gene matches. CDR1 and CDR2 from the germline V gene are MGHRA and YSYEKL. The CDR3, as DNA: TGCGCCAGCAGCCAAGAACGGGACAGTCCTAACTATGGCTACACCTTC. Its protein is CASSQERDSPNYGYTF.

This chain uses TRBV21-1 with TRBJ2-2; TRBD1 reflects the table's D call only, with no check against the DNA. TRBV21-1 is a pseudogene. The CDR3 contains 22 residues. The DNA of the CDR3 is TGTGCCAGCAGCAAAGCGCTTTCGGGGGACAGGGGTTCCTCCAGGTACCCCGGGGAGCTGTTTTTT. As protein: CASSKALSGDRGSSRYPGELFF.

The chain's CDR3 is CSASPGLAGDNEQFF. The CDR3 nucleotides read TGCAGTGCTAGTCCGGGACTAGCGGGAGACAATGAGCAGTTCTTC. The rearrangement links TRBV20-1 to TRBJ2-1; TRBD2 matches 14 bases. The CDR3 runs 15 residues. The V segment lost 3 bases and the J segment 5 bases; nucleotides outside the gene matches: 3. Looked up from germline, CDR1 is DFQATT and CDR2 is SNEGSKA (reference sequence).

The genes are TRBV11-1 and TRBJ2-3; D possibly corresponds to TRBD2 (6 bases). This CDR3 is 16 amino acids long. V was trimmed by 2 bases and J by 6 bases, leaving 18 bases between them. Per the germline V gene, CDR1 is SGHAT and CDR2 is FQDESV (reference sequence). CDR3 nucleotides: TGTGCCAGCAGCTTAAAGATGGCGGGGCGCGGGGATACGCAGTATTTT. Translated, it gives CASSLKMAGRGDTQYF.

This clone was detected once. This chain joins TRBV7-9 and TRBJ2-7, with D uncertain. The CDR3 contains 12 residues. Germline CDR1 reads SEHNR; CDR2 reads FQNEAQ (reference sequence). Trimming removed 5 bases at V and 7 bases at J, with 12 bases between. CDR3 region: CASSPDIWEQYF. CDR3 bases: TGTGCCAGCAGCCCCGACATATGGGAGCAGTACTTC.

The gene calls are TRBV3-1 (or the pseudogene TRBV3-2) and TRBJ2-7, with 9 bases lining up with TRBD1. With 3 bases clipped from V and 5 bases from J, the junction kept 8 bases outside the gene matches. Germline values: CDR1 LGHDT, CDR2 YNNKEL (reference sequence). This CDR3 comprises 15 residues. CDR3 DNA sequence: TGTGCCAGCAGCCACAAGGACAGGGGTGGCCACGAGCAGTACTTC. Translation gives CASSHKDRGGHEQYF.

The CDR3 spells CSASGPYGYTF. The CDR3 DNA reads as TGCAGTGCTTCGGGTCCCTATGGCTACACCTTC. V gene TRBV20-1 combines with J gene TRBJ1-2; D not certain. This CDR3 comprises 11 residues. The V end was cut by 5 bases, the J end by 4 bases, with 8 bases between. The V gene's germline CDR1 is DFQATT and CDR2 SNEGSKA (reference sequence).